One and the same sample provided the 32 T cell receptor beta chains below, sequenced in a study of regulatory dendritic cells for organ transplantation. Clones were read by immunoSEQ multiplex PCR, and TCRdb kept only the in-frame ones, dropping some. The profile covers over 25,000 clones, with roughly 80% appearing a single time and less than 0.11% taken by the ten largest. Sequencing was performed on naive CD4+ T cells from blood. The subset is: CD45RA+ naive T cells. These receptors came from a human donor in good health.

The CDR3 sequence: CASSPNSGGAGTEAFF. The CDR3 region has the DNA TGTGCCAGCTCACCGAACTCAGGGGGCGCGGGCACTGAAGCTTTCTTT. V and J are TRBV18 and TRBJ1-1; TRBD1 agrees at 8 bases. J was trimmed by 4 bases and V by 3 bases; bases with no gene match: 10. The CDR3 sequence is 16 residues long. Germline CDR1 and CDR2: KGHSH and LQKENI.

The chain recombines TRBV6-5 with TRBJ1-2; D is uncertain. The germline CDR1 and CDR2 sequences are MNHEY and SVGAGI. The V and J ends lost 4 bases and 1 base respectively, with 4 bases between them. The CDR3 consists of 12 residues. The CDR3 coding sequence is TGTGCCAGCAGTTCTGTTAACTATGGCTACACCTTC. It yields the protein CASSSVNYGYTF.

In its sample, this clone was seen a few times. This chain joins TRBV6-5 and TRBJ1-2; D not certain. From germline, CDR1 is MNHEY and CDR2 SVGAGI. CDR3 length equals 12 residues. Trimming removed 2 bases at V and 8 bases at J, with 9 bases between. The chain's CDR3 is CASSYTSGGYTF. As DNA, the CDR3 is TGTGCCAGCAGTTACACGAGCGGGGGCTACACCTTC.

The CDR3, as DNA: TGTGCCAGCAATCGACAGGGGAACACTGAAGCTTTCTTT. This codes for CASNRQGNTEAFF. The chain recombines TRBV6-5 with TRBJ1-1; 7 nucleotides agree with TRBD1. This CDR3 spans 13 amino acids. Per germline, CDR1 MNHEY and CDR2 SVGAGI. V shed 7 bases, J shed 1 base, and the junction held 3 bases outside the gene matches.

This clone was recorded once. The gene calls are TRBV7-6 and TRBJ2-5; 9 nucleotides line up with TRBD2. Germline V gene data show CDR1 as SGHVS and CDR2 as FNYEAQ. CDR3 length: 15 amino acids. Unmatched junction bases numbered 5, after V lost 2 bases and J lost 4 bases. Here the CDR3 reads CASSLLAGWAETQYF. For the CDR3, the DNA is TGTGCCAGCAGCTTACTAGCGGGGTGGGCAGAGACCCAGTACTTC.

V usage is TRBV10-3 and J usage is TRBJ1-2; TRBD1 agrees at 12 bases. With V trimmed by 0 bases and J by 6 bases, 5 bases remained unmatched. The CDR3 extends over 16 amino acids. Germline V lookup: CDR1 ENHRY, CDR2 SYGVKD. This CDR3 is CAISESPGQGADGYTF. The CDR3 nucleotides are TGTGCCATCAGTGAGTCTCCGGGACAGGGGGCTGATGGCTACACCTTC.

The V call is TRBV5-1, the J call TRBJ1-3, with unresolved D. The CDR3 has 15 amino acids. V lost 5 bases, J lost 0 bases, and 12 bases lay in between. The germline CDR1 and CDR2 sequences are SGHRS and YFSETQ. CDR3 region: CASRPTVSSGNTIYF. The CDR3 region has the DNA TGCGCCAGCAGACCCACAGTCTCCTCTGGAAACACCATATATTTT.

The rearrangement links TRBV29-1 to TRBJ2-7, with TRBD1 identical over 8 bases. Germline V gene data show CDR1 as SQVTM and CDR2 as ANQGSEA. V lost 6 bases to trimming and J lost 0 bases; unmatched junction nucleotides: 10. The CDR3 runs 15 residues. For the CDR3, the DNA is TGCAGCGTAGACGCCGGGACAGGCAACTCCTACGAGCAGTACTTC. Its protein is CSVDAGTGNSYEQYF.

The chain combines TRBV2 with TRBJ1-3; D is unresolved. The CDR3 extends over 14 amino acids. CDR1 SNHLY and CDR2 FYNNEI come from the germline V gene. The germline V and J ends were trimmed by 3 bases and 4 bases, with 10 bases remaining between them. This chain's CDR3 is CASSDMSGGNTIYF. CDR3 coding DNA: TGTGCCAGCAGTGATATGAGCGGGGGAAACACCATATATTTT.

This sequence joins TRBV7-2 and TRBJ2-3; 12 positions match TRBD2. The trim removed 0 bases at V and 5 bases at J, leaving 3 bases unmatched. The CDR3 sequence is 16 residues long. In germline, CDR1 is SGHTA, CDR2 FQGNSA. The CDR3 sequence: CASSLAPSGRGDTQYF. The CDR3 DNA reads TGTGCCAGCAGCTTAGCCCCTAGCGGGAGGGGAGATACGCAGTATTTT.

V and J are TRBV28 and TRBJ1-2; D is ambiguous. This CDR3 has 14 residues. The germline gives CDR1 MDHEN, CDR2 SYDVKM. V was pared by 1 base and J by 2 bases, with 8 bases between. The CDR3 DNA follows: TGTGCCAGCAGTTTATCGTACAGAAACTATGGCTACACCTTC. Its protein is CASSLSYRNYGYTF.

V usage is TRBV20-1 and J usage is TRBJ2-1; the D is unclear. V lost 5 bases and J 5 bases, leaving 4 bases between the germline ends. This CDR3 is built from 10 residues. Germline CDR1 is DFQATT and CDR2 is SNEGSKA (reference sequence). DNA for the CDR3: TGCAGTGCTTTTAACAATGAGCAGTTCTTC. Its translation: CSAFNNEQFF.

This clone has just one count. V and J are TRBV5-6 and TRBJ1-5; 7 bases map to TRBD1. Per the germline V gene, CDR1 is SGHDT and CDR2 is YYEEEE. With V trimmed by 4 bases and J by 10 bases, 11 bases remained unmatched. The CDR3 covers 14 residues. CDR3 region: CASSLAGGDSPQHF. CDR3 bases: TGTGCCAGCAGCCTCGCAGGAGGGGACAGTCCCCAGCATTTT.

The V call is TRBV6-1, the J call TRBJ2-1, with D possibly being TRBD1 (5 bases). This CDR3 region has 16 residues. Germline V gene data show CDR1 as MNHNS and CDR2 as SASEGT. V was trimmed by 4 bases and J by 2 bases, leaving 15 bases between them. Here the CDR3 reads CASSGIGLRAYNEQFF. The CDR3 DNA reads TGTGCCAGCAGTGGGATCGGGCTCAGGGCCTACAATGAGCAGTTCTTC.

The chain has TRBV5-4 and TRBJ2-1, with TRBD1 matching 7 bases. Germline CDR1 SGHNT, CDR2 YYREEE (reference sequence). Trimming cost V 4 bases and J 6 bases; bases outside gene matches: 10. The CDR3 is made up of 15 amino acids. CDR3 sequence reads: CASSQRQGTANEQFF. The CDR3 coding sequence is TGTGCCAGCAGCCAGCGCCAGGGGACAGCCAATGAGCAGTTCTTC.

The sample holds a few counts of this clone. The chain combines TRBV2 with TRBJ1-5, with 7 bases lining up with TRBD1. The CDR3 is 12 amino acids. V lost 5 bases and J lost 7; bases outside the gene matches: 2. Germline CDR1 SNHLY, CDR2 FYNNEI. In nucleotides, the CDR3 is TGTGCCAGCAGTCGACAGGGCCAGCCCCAGCATTTT. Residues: CASSRQGQPQHF.

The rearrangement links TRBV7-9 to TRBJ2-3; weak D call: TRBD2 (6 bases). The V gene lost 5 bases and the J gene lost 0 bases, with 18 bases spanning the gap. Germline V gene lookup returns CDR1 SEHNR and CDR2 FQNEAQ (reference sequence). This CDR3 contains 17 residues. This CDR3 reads CASSLLTGTFSTDTQYF. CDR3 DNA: TGTGCCAGCAGCCTACTCACCGGGACTTTTAGCACAGATACGCAGTATTTT.

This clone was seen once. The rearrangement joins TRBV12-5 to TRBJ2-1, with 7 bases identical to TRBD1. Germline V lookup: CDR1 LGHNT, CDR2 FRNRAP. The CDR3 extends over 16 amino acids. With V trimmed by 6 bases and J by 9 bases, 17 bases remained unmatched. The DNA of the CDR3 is TGTGCTAGTGGGCAACAGGGGACAACTATCCGAGGTGAGCAGTTCTTC. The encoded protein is CASGQQGTTIRGEQFF.

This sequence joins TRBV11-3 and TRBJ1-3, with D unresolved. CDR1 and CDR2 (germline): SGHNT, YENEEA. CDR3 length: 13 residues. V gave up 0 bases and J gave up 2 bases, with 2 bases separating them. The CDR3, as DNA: TGTGCCAGCAGCTTAGACACTGGAAACACCATATATTTT. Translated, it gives CASSLDTGNTIYF. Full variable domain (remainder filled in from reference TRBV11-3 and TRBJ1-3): EAGVVQSPRYKIIEKKQPVAFWCNPISGHNTLYWYLQNLGQGPELLIRYENEEAVDDSQLPKDRFSAERLKGVDSTLKIQPAELGDSAVYLCASSLDTGNTIYFGEGSWLTVV.

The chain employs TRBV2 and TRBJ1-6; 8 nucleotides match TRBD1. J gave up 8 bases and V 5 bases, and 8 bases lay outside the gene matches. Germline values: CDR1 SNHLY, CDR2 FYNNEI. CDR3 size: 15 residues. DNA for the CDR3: TGTGCCAGCAGTATCCAGGGGGCGCGGGATTCACCCCTCCACTTT. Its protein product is CASSIQGARDSPLHF.

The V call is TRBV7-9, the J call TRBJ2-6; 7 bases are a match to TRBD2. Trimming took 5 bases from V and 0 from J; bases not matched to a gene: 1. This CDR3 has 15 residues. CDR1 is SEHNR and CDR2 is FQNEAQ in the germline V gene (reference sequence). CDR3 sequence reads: CASSPSGSGANVLTF. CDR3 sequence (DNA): TGTGCCAGCAGCCCTAGCGGCTCTGGGGCCAACGTCCTGACTTTC.

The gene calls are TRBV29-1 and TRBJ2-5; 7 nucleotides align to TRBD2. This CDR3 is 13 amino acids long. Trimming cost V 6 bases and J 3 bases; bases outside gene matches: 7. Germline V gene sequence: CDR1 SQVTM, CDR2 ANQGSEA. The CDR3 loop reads CSVLQSGKETQYF. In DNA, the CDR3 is TGCAGCGTCCTCCAAAGCGGGAAAGAGACCCAGTACTTC.

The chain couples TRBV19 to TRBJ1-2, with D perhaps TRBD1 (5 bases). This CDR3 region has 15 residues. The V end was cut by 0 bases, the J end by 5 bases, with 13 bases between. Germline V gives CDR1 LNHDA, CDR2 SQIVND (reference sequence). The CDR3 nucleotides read TGTGCCAGTAGTATAGACATGCGGGACTATTATGGCTACACCTTC. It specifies CASSIDMRDYYGYTF.

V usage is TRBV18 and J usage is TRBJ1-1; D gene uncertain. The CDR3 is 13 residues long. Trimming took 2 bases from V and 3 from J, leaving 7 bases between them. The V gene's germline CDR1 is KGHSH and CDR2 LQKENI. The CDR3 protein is CASSPSLDTEAFF. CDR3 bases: TGTGCCAGCTCACCATCCCTAGACACTGAAGCTTTCTTT.

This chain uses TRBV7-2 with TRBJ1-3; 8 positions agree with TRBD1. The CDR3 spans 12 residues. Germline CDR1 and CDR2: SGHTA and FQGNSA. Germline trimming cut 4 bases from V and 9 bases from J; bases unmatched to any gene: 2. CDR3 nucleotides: TGTGCCAGCAGCTCCGGACAGGGCACCATATATTTT. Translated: CASSSGQGTIYF.

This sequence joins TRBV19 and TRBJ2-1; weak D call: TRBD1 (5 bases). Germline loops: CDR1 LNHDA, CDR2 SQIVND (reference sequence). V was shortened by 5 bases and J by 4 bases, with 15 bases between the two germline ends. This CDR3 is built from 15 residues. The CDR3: CASSGREQSYNEQFF. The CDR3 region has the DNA TGTGCCAGTAGTGGCAGGGAACAGTCTTACAATGAGCAGTTCTTC.

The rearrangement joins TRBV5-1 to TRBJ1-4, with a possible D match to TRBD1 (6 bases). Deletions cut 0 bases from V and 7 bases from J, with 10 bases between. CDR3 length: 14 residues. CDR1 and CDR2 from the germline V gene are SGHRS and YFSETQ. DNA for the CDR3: TGCGCCAGCAGCTTGGGGCAGGGGACTGAAAAACTGTTTTTT. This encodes CASSLGQGTEKLFF. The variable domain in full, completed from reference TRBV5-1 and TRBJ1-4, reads KAGVTQTPRYLIKTRGQQVTLSCSPISGHRSVSWYQQTPGQGLQFLFEYFSETQRNKGNFPGRFSGRQFSNSRSEMNVSTLELGDSALYLCASSLGQGTEKLFFGSGTQLSVL.

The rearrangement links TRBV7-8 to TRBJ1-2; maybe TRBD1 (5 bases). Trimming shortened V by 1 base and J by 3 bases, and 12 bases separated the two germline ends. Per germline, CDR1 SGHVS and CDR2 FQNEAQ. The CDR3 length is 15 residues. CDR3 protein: CASSLGQGRDYGYTF. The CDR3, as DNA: TGTGCCAGCAGCTTAGGGCAGGGAAGGGACTATGGCTACACCTTC.

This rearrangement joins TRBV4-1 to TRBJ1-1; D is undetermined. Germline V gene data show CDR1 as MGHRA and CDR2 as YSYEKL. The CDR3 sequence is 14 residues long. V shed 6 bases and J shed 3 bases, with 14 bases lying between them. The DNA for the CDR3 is TGCGCCAGCAGGGGTTTAGGCGGAGACACTGAAGCTTTCTTT. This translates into CASRGLGGDTEAFF.

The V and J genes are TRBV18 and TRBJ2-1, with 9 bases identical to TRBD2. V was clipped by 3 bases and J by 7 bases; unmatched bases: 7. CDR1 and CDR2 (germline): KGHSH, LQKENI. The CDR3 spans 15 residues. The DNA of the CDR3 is TGTGCCAGCTCACCCCGGACTAGCGATCTAAATGAGCAGTTCTTC. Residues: CASSPRTSDLNEQFF.

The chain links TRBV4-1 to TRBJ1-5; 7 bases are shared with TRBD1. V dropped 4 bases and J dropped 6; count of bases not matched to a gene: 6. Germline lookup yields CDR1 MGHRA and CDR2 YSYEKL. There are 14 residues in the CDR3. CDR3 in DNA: TGCGCCAGCAGCCGACAGGGTGAGGCTCAGCCCCAGCATTTT. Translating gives CASSRQGEAQPQHF.

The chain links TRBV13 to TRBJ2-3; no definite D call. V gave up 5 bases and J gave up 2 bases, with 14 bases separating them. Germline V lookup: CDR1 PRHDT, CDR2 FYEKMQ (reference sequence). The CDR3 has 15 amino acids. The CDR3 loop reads CASSGPGLVTDTQYF. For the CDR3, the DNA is TGTGCCAGCAGCGGCCCAGGTCTGGTCACAGATACGCAGTATTTT.